This T cell receptor (beta chain) appears in the sequencing data of a study of blood T cell repertoires in COVID-19. Study summary: Samples taken during acute and convalescent COVID-19 were collected in the United States, Italy and Spain.

Original analysis: Cell counts per sample came from amplifying reference gene primers. TCRdb keeps only in-frame clones here, not all; method: immunoSEQ multiplex PCR. V and J calls and clone size follow that table, whereas D and trimming were derived from the DNA. The table includes fewer than 110,000 clones, roughly 80% detected once. This CDR3 region has 15 residues. CDR1 is SGHTA, CDR2 FQGTGA, per germline. With 3 bases clipped from V and 6 bases from J, the junction kept 7 bases outside the gene matches. The sequence came from a human donor in a cohort sampled during active COVID-19. The chain combines TRBV7-3 with TRBJ2-3, with 9 bases identical to TRBD2. Material for sequencing was peripheral blood. Here the CDR3 reads CASSLGLALTDTQYF. CDR3 nucleotide sequence: TGTGCCAGCAGCTTGGGACTAGCTCTTACCGATACGCAGTATTTT.